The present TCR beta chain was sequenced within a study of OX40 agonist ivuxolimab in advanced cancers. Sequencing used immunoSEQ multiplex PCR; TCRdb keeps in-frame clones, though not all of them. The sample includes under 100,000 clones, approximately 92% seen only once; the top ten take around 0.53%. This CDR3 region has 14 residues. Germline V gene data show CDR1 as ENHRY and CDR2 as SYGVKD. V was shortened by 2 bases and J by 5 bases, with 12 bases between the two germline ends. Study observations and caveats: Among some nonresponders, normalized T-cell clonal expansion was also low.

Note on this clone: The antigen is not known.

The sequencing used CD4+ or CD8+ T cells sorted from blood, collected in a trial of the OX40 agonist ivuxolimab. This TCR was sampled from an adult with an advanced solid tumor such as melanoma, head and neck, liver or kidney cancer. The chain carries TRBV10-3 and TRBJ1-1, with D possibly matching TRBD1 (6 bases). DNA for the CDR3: TGTGCCATCAGTGAGGTAGGCAGGGGAACTGAAGCTTTCTTT. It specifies CAISEVGRGTEAFF.